The next 25 T cell receptor beta chains were all read from a single sample in a study of T cell responses to AZD1222 COVID-19 vaccine. Repertoires were generated with immunoSEQ multiplex PCR, while TCRdb's copy carries only in-frame clones and drops some. The repertoire holds approximately 88,000 clones, with about nine tenths as singletons. This specimen was peripheral blood, taken 28 days after the second AZD1222 dose. These receptors were collected from an adult who received the AZD1222 COVID-19 vaccine.

This clone has a single count. This rearrangement joins TRBV28 to TRBJ2-7; TRBD2 is a possible D gene (6 bases). Trimming removed 1 base from V and 3 bases from J, with 13 bases in between. The CDR3 is 15 residues long. Per the germline V gene, CDR1 is MDHEN and CDR2 is SYDVKM. This CDR3 reads CASSLLTRRDYEQYF. The DNA of the CDR3 is TGTGCCAGCAGTTTATTGACTAGACGCGACTACGAGCAGTACTTC. The whole variable domain, remainder taken from reference TRBV28 and TRBJ2-7, is DVKVTQSSRYLVKRTGEKVFLECVQDMDHENMFWYRQDPGLGLRLIYFSYDVKMKEKGDIPEGYSVSREKKERFSLILESASTNQTSMYLCASSLLTRRDYEQYFGPGTRLTVT.

Comment on this clone: The junction departs from the called germline gene at one end, perhaps through a read error. The chain joins TRBV11-3 to TRBJ2-1; no clear D. Germline CDR1 is SGHNT and CDR2 is YENEEA. The CDR3 spans 13 residues. CDR3 loop: CASSPGPYNDQFF. The CDR3 nucleotides are TGTGCCAGCAGCCCTGGACCCTACAATGATCAGTTCTTC.

The chain uses TRBV6-5 and TRBJ1-1; TRBD1 might be the D (6 bases). Per the germline V gene, CDR1 is MNHEY and CDR2 is SVGAGI. With 4 bases removed from V and 0 bases from J, the gap between germline ends came to 6 bases. The CDR3 runs to 13 residues. The CDR3 coding sequence is TGTGCCAGCAGTTGGACAGTGAACACTGAAGCTTTCTTT. Protein sequence: CASSWTVNTEAFF.

This clone has more than one count but fewer than ten. The chain recombines TRBV3-1 (or the pseudogene TRBV3-2) with TRBJ1-5; D gene unclear. V lost 0 bases and J lost 0, with 3 bases in between. CDR1 LGHDT and CDR2 YNNKEL come from the germline V gene (reference sequence). The CDR3 length is 14 residues. The CDR3 DNA sequence: TGTGCCAGCAGCCAAGATTATAGCAATCAGCCCCAGCATTTT. It specifies CASSQDYSNQPQHF.

V is TRBV7-9 and J is TRBJ1-2; 7 bases fit TRBD1. V shed 4 bases, J shed 4 bases, and the junction held 15 bases outside the gene matches. Germline CDR1 SEHNR, CDR2 FQNEAQ (reference sequence). CDR3 length: 17 residues. CDR3 sequence (DNA): TGTGCCAGCAGCTCTCAAAACGGGGTCGGGACAGTCTATGGCTACACCTTC. Its translation: CASSSQNGVGTVYGYTF.

This clone was observed once. J is TRBJ2-1 and V is TRBV29-1, with TRBD1 matching over 10 bases. Trimming at V came to 7 bases and at J to 6 bases, leaving 3 bases not matched to a gene. The CDR3 sequence is 12 residues long. Germline V lookup: CDR1 SQVTM, CDR2 ANQGSEA. The CDR3 loop is CSGGTGANEQFF. CDR3 DNA: TGCAGCGGAGGGACAGGGGCCAATGAGCAGTTCTTC.

This sequence joins TRBV19 and TRBJ1-6; TRBD1 agrees at 7 bases. The germline gives CDR1 LNHDA, CDR2 SQIVND (reference sequence). CDR3 size: 15 residues. Germline trimming cut 6 bases from V and 6 bases from J; bases unmatched to any gene: 8. The CDR3 bases are TGTGCCAGTAGCAGTCGACAGGGAGCTAATTCACCCCTCCACTTT. Protein: CASSSRQGANSPLHF.

V is TRBV5-1 and J is TRBJ1-1; D is possibly TRBD1 (5 bases). Trimming took off 0 bases at V and 5 bases at J, with 14 bases between the two ends. Germline values: CDR1 SGHRS, CDR2 YFSETQ. This CDR3 is 15 amino acids long. As DNA, the CDR3 is TGCGCCAGCAGCTTGGTTCGCCAGGGCGAAACTGAAGCTTTCTTT. This translates into CASSLVRQGETEAFF.

V and J are TRBV7-2 and TRBJ1-1, with TRBD1 as a possible D gene (6 bases). CDR1 and CDR2 (germline): SGHTA, FQGNSA. This CDR3 contains 14 residues. Trimming pared 4 bases from V and 7 bases from J, leaving 16 bases between. CDR3 protein: CASSSPGGHLEAFF. CDR3 in DNA: TGTGCCAGCAGCTCGCCCGGGGGACACCTTGAAGCTTTCTTT.

The gene calls are TRBV6-6 and TRBJ1-5, with 10 bases fitting TRBD1. Germline assignment: CDR1 MNHNY and CDR2 SVGAGI (reference sequence). J was trimmed by 6 bases and V by 6 bases; bases with no gene match: 5. This CDR3 is built from 14 residues. CDR3 sequence: CASSDRGLFQPQHF. CDR3 bases: TGTGCCAGCAGCGACAGGGGGCTATTTCAGCCCCAGCATTTT.

Of note for this clone: At one end, the junction sequence differs from germline, possibly due to a read error. The gene calls are TRBV20-1 and TRBJ1-6; tentatively, D is TRBD1 (5 bases). The CDR3 is made up of 11 amino acids. The germline V gene encodes CDR1 DFQATT and CDR2 SNEGSKA (reference sequence). In DNA form, the CDR3 reads TGCAGTGCTAGAGATCCCAGGACATCCCTCTTT. Its translation: CSARDPRTSLF.

The V call is TRBV6-5, the J call TRBJ2-2; a weak D match, TRBD2 (5 bases). Germline CDR1 and CDR2: MNHEY and SVGAGI. The CDR3 covers 16 residues. Trimming removed 0 bases from V and 4 bases from J, with 12 bases in between. CDR3 coding DNA: TGTGCCAGCAGTTACTCGAGTCTAGGGAGCACCGGGGAGCTGTTTTTT. Its translation: CASSYSSLGSTGELFF.

The V and J genes are TRBV4-3 and TRBJ1-2; D perhaps matches TRBD1 (6 bases). This CDR3 comprises 14 residues. CDR1 and CDR2 from the germline V gene are LGHNA and YSLEER. V dropped 0 bases and J dropped 4 bases, with 9 bases sitting between them. The DNA of the CDR3 is TGCGCCAGCAGCCAAGAGGACAGAGGCTATGGCTACACCTTC. As protein: CASSQEDRGYGYTF.

V is TRBV3-1 (or the pseudogene TRBV3-2) and J is TRBJ2-7; D possibly uses TRBD1 or TRBD2 (5 bases each). The CDR3 covers 15 residues. V was shortened by 0 bases and J by 6 bases, with 15 bases between the two germline ends. Germline V gene lookup returns CDR1 LGHDT and CDR2 YNNKEL (reference sequence). This chain's CDR3 is CASSQDLGVRGEQYF. Here the CDR3 DNA reads TGTGCCAGCAGCCAAGATCTGGGGGTAAGGGGCGAGCAGTACTTC.

The chain carries TRBV19 and TRBJ2-7; 8 bases line up with TRBD1. CDR3 length: 12 amino acids. Losses at the gene ends were 4 bases for V and 5 bases for J; bases not matched to a gene: 1. Looked up from germline, CDR1 is LNHDA and CDR2 is SQIVND (reference sequence). In nucleotides, the CDR3 is TGTGCCAGTAGTAAGGACAGGGACGAGCAGTACTTC. This encodes CASSKDRDEQYF.

The rearrangement joins TRBV30 to TRBJ2-7; 8 bases are shared with TRBD1. With V trimmed by 5 bases and J by 6 bases, 3 bases remained unmatched. The CDR3 is 11 amino acids. Germline-derived CDR1 and CDR2 are GTSNPN and SVGIG (reference sequence). CDR3 amino acids: CAWGQGFEQYF. CDR3 in DNA: TGTGCCTGGGGACAGGGTTTCGAGCAGTACTTC.

The chain carries TRBV4-1 and TRBJ1-6; the D gene is possibly TRBD1 (6 bases). The CDR3 covers 16 residues. Trimming cost V 1 base and J 6 bases, with 13 bases left between them. The V gene's germline CDR1 is MGHRA and CDR2 YSYEKL. The CDR3 coding sequence is TGCGCCAGCAGCCAAGCCGGGAGGGGGGGTAATTCACCCCTCCACTTT. This gives the protein CASSQAGRGGNSPLHF.

The chain recombines TRBV19 with TRBJ1-2, with D tentatively TRBD1 (6 bases). The germline V gene encodes CDR1 LNHDA and CDR2 SQIVND (reference sequence). Trimming stripped 7 bases from V and 4 bases from J, with 19 bases between. The CDR3 is 15 residues long. CDR3 in DNA: TGTGCCAGTACCGACAGACAGGCATTGCTCTATGGCTACACCTTC. It is translated as CASTDRQALLYGYTF.

V gene TRBV5-1 combines with J gene TRBJ1-4; 8 bases map to TRBD1. CDR1 is SGHRS, CDR2 YFSETQ, per germline. The V and J ends lost 5 bases and 8 bases, in that order; junction bases with no gene match: 8. This CDR3 contains 14 residues. The CDR3 coding sequence is TGCGCCAGCAGGTTCGGACAGGGAGGAGAAAAACTGTTTTTT. Translation gives CASRFGQGGEKLFF.

The chain combines TRBV5-1 with TRBJ2-3, with TRBD1 identical over 9 bases. The CDR3 runs to 17 residues. Germline loops: CDR1 SGHRS, CDR2 YFSETQ. Trimming cost V 2 bases and J 3 bases; bases outside gene matches: 10. This CDR3 reads CASSLGTGTRLTDTQYF. The CDR3 coding sequence is TGCGCCAGCAGCTTAGGGACAGGGACTCGGCTGACAGATACGCAGTATTTT.

The chain links TRBV3-1 (or the pseudogene TRBV3-2) to TRBJ1-5; TRBD1 might be the D (6 bases). The germline V gene encodes CDR1 LGHDT and CDR2 YNNKEL (reference sequence). Deletions cut 0 bases from V and 1 base from J, with 13 bases between. The CDR3 covers 17 residues. In DNA, the CDR3 is TGTGCCAGCAGCCAAGATGGAGGGGGAGGGAGCAATCAGCCCCAGCATTTT. Protein sequence: CASSQDGGGGSNQPQHF.

The chain couples TRBV24-1 to TRBJ2-2; perhaps D is TRBD1 or TRBD2 (5 bases each). V was clipped by 5 bases and J by 2 bases, with 14 bases between them. Germline V gives CDR1 KGHDR, CDR2 SFDVKD. This CDR3 spans 16 amino acids. CDR3 in DNA: TGTGCCACCAGTGGACAGTCTGGGGGTAACACCGGGGAGCTGTTTTTT. Translating it yields CATSGQSGGNTGELFF.

The rearrangement links TRBV24-1 to TRBJ2-1; 7 bases map to TRBD2. The V gene end was trimmed by 6 bases and the J gene end by 2 bases; junction bases not matched to a gene: 6. CDR1 is KGHDR, CDR2 SFDVKD, per germline. The CDR3 extends over 15 amino acids. This CDR3 is CATSSTSSTYNEQFF. The CDR3 DNA reads as TGTGCCACCAGTTCGACTAGCAGCACCTACAATGAGCAGTTCTTC.

CDR3 amino acids: CASSPGQGAHQPQHF. DNA of the CDR3: TGTGCCAGCAGCCCCGGGCAGGGGGCTCATCAGCCCCAGCATTTT. The chain recombines TRBV6-2 or TRBV6-3 with TRBJ1-5, with 8 bases aligning to TRBD1. V was pared by 6 bases and J by 5 bases, with 9 bases of the junction left unmatched. This CDR3 contains 15 residues. Per germline, CDR1 MNHEY and CDR2 SVGEGT.

The CDR3 protein is CASSQADREGGELFF. DNA of the CDR3: TGCGCCAGCAGCCAAGCGGACAGGGAAGGCGGGGAGCTGTTTTTT. This chain connects TRBV4-1 to TRBJ2-2; 8 nucleotides match TRBD1. V lost 1 base and J lost 7; bases outside the gene matches: 5. This CDR3 region has 15 residues. The germline V gene encodes CDR1 MGHRA and CDR2 YSYEKL.